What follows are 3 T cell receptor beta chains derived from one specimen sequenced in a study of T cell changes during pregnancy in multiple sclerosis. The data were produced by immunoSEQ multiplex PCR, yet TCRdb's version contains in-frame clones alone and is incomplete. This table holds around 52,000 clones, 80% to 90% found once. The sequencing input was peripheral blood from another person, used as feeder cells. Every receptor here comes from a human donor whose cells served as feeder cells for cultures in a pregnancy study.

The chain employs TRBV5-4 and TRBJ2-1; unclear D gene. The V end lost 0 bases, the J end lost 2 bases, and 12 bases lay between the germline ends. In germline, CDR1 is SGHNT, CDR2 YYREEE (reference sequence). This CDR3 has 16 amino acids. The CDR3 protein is CASSLAVGSTYNEQFF. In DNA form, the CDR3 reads TGTGCCAGCAGCTTGGCCGTTGGGTCGACCTACAATGAGCAGTTCTTC. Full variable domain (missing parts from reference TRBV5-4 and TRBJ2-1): ETGVTQSPTHLIKTRGQQVTLRCSSQSGHNTVSWYQQALGQGPQFIFQYYREEENGRGNFPPRFSGLQFPNYSSELNVNALELDDSALYLCASSLAVGSTYNEQFFGPGTRLTVL.

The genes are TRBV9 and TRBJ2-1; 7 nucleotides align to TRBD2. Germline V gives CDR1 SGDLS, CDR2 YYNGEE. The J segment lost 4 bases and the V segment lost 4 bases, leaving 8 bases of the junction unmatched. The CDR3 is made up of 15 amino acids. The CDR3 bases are TGTGCCAGCAGCCCCATAAGCGGGGTTTACAATGAGCAGTTCTTC. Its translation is CASSPISGVYNEQFF.

DNA of the CDR3: TGTGCCAGCAGCTCGGGACAGGGGGGCGAAAAACTGTTTTTT. This sequence encodes CASSSGQGGEKLFF. V is TRBV13 and J is TRBJ1-4; 11 bases line up with TRBD1. The length of the CDR3 is 14 residues. V lost 4 bases and J lost 8; bases outside the gene matches: 3. The germline gives CDR1 PRHDT, CDR2 FYEKMQ (reference sequence).